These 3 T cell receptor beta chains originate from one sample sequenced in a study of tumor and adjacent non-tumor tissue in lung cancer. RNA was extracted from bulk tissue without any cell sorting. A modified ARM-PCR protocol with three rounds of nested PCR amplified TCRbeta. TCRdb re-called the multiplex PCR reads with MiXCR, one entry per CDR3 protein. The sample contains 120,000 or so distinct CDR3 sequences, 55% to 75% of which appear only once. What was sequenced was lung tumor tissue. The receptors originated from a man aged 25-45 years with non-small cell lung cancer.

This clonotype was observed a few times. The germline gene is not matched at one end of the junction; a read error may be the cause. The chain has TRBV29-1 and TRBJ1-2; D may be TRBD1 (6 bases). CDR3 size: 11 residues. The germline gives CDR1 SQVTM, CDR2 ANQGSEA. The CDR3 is CSVIRTVGYTF. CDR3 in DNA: TGTAGCGTGATCAGGACAGTTGGCTACACCTTC.

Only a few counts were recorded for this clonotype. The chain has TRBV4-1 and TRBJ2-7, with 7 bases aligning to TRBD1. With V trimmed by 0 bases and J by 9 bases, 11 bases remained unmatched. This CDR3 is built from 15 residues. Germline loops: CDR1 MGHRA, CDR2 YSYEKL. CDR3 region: CASSQEEVGRDRQYF. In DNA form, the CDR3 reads TGCGCCAGCAGCCAAGAAGAGGTAGGCAGGGACAGGCAGTACTTC.

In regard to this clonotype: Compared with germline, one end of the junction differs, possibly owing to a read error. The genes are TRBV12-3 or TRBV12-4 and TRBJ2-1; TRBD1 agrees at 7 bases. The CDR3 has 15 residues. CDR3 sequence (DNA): TGTGTCAGCAATCCCCAAGGGGGCGGAAACAATGAGCAGTTCTTC. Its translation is CVSNPQGGGNNEQFF.